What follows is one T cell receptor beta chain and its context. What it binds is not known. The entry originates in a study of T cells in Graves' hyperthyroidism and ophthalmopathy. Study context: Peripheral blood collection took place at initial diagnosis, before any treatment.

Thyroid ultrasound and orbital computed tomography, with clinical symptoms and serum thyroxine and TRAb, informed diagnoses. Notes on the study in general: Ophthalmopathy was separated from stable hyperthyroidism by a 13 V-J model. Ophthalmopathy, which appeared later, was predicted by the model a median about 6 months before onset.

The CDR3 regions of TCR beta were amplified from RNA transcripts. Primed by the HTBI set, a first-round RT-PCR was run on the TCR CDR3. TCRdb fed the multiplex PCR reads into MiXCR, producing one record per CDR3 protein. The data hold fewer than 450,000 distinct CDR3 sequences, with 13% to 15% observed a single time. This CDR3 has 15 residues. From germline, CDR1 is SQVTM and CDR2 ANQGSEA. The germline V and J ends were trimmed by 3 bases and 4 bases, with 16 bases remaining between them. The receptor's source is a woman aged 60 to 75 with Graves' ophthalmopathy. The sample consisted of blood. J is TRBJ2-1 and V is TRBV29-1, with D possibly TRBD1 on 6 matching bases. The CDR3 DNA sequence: TGCAGCGTTGAGCCGCCAGGGGTTGGGTACAATGAGCAGTTCTTC. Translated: CSVEPPGVGYNEQFF.